The next 15 T cell receptor beta chains were all read from a single sample in a study of shared clonotypes between healthy human individuals. Terminally differentiated effector memory CD45RA+ cells were left out of the naive CD8 fraction, which was CD45RO-negative and positively selected for CCR7. Here immunoSEQ multiplex PCR was the method, and the copy in TCRdb shows in-frame clones only, minus some. Of 700,000 to 950,000 clones in the sample, around 96% were seen once. The sequenced sample was naive CD8+ T cells sorted from blood. Every receptor here comes from a young man in good health.

This clone was seen only once. This chain's CDR3 is CASSSGQLYGYTF. CDR3 bases: TGTGCCAGCAGCTCGGGACAACTATATGGCTACACCTTC. The genes are TRBV7-2 and TRBJ1-2; tentative D call: TRBD1 (6 bases). The length of the CDR3 is 13 residues. Looked up from germline, CDR1 is SGHTA and CDR2 is FQGNSA. V was trimmed by 4 bases and J by 5 bases, leaving 11 bases between them.

CDR3 sequence: CASSLEQGNQPQHF. In DNA, the CDR3 is TGCGCCAGCAGCTTAGAGCAGGGGAATCAGCCCCAGCATTTT. The chain combines TRBV5-1 with TRBJ1-5, with a tentative D call TRBD1 (6 bases). The CDR3 has 14 residues. V lost 2 bases, J lost 4 bases, and 10 bases lay in between. The V gene's germline CDR1 is SGHRS and CDR2 YFSETQ.

The chain recombines TRBV10-1 with TRBJ2-7; 9 bases line up with TRBD1. V was clipped by 3 bases and J by 0 bases; unmatched bases: 3. The CDR3 totals 15 residues. The germline gives CDR1 WNHNN, CDR2 SYGVQD (reference sequence). The CDR3 coding sequence is TGCGCCAGCAGTGAAGGACAGGGGAGCTCCTACGAGCAGTACTTC. Its translation is CASSEGQGSSYEQYF.

This chain uses TRBV7-8 with TRBJ2-1, with 10 nucleotides matching TRBD2. Germline CDR1 and CDR2: SGHVS and FQNEAQ. The CDR3 has 16 amino acids. The J segment lost 3 bases and the V segment lost 5 bases, leaving 7 bases of the junction unmatched. The CDR3, as DNA: TGTGCCAGCAGCCCATTTTTAGCGGGAGGCTACAATGAGCAGTTCTTC. It yields the protein CASSPFLAGGYNEQFF. Looking up the rest from reference TRBV7-8 and TRBJ2-1 gives the full variable domain: GAGVSQSPRYKVAKRGQDVALRCDPISGHVSLFWYQQALGQGPEFLTYFQNEAQLDKSGLPSDRFFAERPEGSVSTLKIQRTQQEDSAVYLCASSPFLAGGYNEQFFGPGTRLTVL.

The chain employs TRBV13 and TRBJ2-4; 15 bases are a match to TRBD2. Unmatched junction bases numbered 15, after V lost 0 bases and J lost 3 bases. Looked up from germline, CDR1 is PRHDT and CDR2 is FYEKMQ (reference sequence). CDR3 length: 22 residues. The CDR3, as DNA: TGTGCCAGCAGCTTAGGTCTAGACTCCGGGACTAGCGGGAGGTGGGGCAAAAACATTCAGTACTTC. It codes for CASSLGLDSGTSGRWGKNIQYF.

This clone was counted a single time. V usage is TRBV6-1 and J usage is TRBJ1-2, with D unclear. V dropped 2 bases and J dropped 3 bases, with 16 bases sitting between them. The CDR3 contains 16 residues. The germline V gene encodes CDR1 MNHNS and CDR2 SASEGT. The CDR3 sequence is CASSEWGGGVHYGYTF. The CDR3 coding sequence is TGTGCCAGCAGTGAATGGGGAGGTGGAGTTCACTATGGCTACACCTTC.

The chain couples TRBV29-1 to TRBJ2-1; 10 bases align to TRBD2. V dropped 4 bases and J dropped 6; count of bases not matched to a gene: 6. The CDR3 covers 14 residues. Germline CDR1 and CDR2: SQVTM and ANQGSEA. The chain's CDR3 is CSVVLLAGVNEQFF. The CDR3 DNA is TGCAGCGTTGTTTTGCTAGCGGGAGTCAATGAGCAGTTCTTC.

CDR3 loop: CASSSGRDSKNIQYF. The CDR3 nucleotides read TGTGCCAGCAGTTCTGGCCGGGACTCCAAAAACATTCAGTACTTC. The rearrangement links TRBV28 to TRBJ2-4; possibly TRBD2 for D (6 bases). Germline V CDR1 and CDR2: MDHEN, SYDVKM. The ends were cut back, 4 bases at V and 2 bases at J, with 12 bases in the middle. This CDR3 comprises 15 residues.

The chain joins TRBV9 to TRBJ2-5, with TRBD1 identical over 9 bases. V trimming: 3 bases; J trimming: 5 bases; junction bases outside the gene matches: 26. CDR1 is SGDLS, CDR2 YYNGEE, per germline. There are 21 residues in the CDR3. CDR3 residues: CASSAQTGGHFPEEFGETQYF. The CDR3, as DNA: TGTGCCAGCAGCGCGCAGACAGGGGGACACTTTCCAGAGGAGTTCGGCGAGACCCAGTACTTC.

This clone was detected once. V gene TRBV19 combines with J gene TRBJ2-1; D uncertain. V dropped 1 base and J dropped 9 bases, with 10 bases sitting between them. This CDR3 has 13 residues. CDR1 and CDR2 from the germline V gene are LNHDA and SQIVND (reference sequence). The CDR3 coding sequence is TGTGCCAGTAGTATAGGACGATCCGGTGAGCAGTTCTTC. Its protein product is CASSIGRSGEQFF.

The chain combines TRBV7-6 with TRBJ2-2, with 12 bases aligning to TRBD1. CDR3 length: 17 amino acids. Germline lookup yields CDR1 SGHVS and CDR2 FNYEAQ. V trimming: 5 bases; J trimming: 7 bases; junction bases outside the gene matches: 11. DNA for the CDR3: TGTGCCAGCAGCCGACCGGGACAGGGGGCGCCCCACGGGGAGCTGTTTTTT. Translation gives CASSRPGQGAPHGELFF.

The chain recombines TRBV7-8 with TRBJ2-1; D possibly corresponds to TRBD2 (6 bases). V was pared by 7 bases and J by 5 bases, with 15 bases between. This CDR3 has 14 amino acids. Germline V gene lookup returns CDR1 SGHVS and CDR2 FQNEAQ. The DNA of the CDR3 is TGTGCCAGCATCCTTGGGGGGATCCACAATGAGCAGTTCTTC. It specifies CASILGGIHNEQFF.

To note about this clone: Other DNA variants within this sample encode the same CDR3. The genes are TRBV2 and TRBJ1-1; D is uncertain. The V gene lost 9 bases and the J gene lost 5 bases, with 7 bases spanning the gap. The germline V gene encodes CDR1 SNHLY and CDR2 FYNNEI. The CDR3 runs 10 residues. CDR3 bases: TGTGCCAGTCGAGGTACTGAAGCTTTCTTT. It specifies CASRGTEAFF.

The chain joins TRBV19 to TRBJ2-2, with D uncertain. The CDR3 has 14 residues. Deletions cut 5 bases from V and 6 bases from J, with 13 bases between. Germline V gene lookup returns CDR1 LNHDA and CDR2 SQIVND (reference sequence). CDR3 DNA: TGTGCCAGTAGTTATCCGCGGCAGTCCGGGGAGCTGTTTTTT. Translating it yields CASSYPRQSGELFF.

The V and J genes are TRBV2 and TRBJ2-7; tentatively, D is TRBD1 (7 bases). Trimming removed 2 bases at V and 6 bases at J, with 17 bases between. Germline lookup yields CDR1 SNHLY and CDR2 FYNNEI. This CDR3 has 15 residues. The CDR3 region is CASSERQGLWAEQYF. DNA of the CDR3: TGTGCCAGCAGTGAAAGACAGGGACTTTGGGCCGAGCAGTACTTC. Together with reference TRBV2 and TRBJ2-7, the CDR3 gives the full variable domain: EPEVTQTPSHQVTQMGQEVILRCVPISNHLYFYWYRQILGQKVEFLVSFYNNEISEKSEIFDDQFSVERPDGSNFTLKIRSTKLEDSAMYFCASSERQGLWAEQYFGPGTRLTVT.